The clone carrying this T cell receptor beta chain was seen repeatedly, ten times or more. Its antigen is still unknown. The entry originates in a study of T cells after yellow fever vaccination. Turning to the study itself: SMART-Seq v4 Ultra Low Input handled preparation of low-cell-number fractions. Points from the study as a whole: Post-booster repertoires contained most primary-vaccination clones again (roughly 96% CD4, roughly 91% CD8).

The CDR3 contains 10 residues. Germline V gene lookup returns CDR1 LGHDT and CDR2 YNNKEL (reference sequence). V lost 8 bases and J 6 bases, leaving 6 bases between the germline ends. A process of 5'RACE template switching, which added a universal primer site and UMIs, was used to make TCR cDNA. TCRdb re-called the 5' RACE reads with MiXCR, one entry per CDR3 protein. Of 200,000 to 300,000 distinct CDR3 sequences in the sample, about 7% were seen once. This sequence originates from a man aged 25-45 years who received the YFV17D yellow fever vaccine. The chain joins TRBV3-1 to TRBJ2-3; D unresolved. The sequenced sample was CD4+ T cells sorted from PBMCs, obtained on the day of the yellow fever booster vaccination. The CDR3 sequence: CASGRDTQYF. CDR3 nucleotide sequence: TGTGCCAGCGGGCGGGATACGCAGTATTTT.